The following is a TCR beta chain sequence with its context. The antigen remains unidentified. Molecular barcoded adaptors covering alpha/delta and beta/gamma chains were used on roughly 370 ng RNA. MiXCR was run by TCRdb on the reads, yielding one entry per CDR3 protein. In the table there are over 15,000 distinct CDR3 sequences, roughly a fifth of which are singletons. This sample was included in a study of read filtering for tumor transcriptome and immune sequencing. The wider study: Mean patient age was roughly 70 years, range about 47 to 85; 16 to 20 male, 12 to 15 female. Whole-study findings and limits: Single-read clonotypes: 80% to 90% of IR-seq clonotypes (about 4% of reads), roughly 70% of RNA-seq clonotypes (nearly 45% of reads).

CDR1 and CDR2 from the germline V gene are SGHAT and FQNNGV. This CDR3 region has 13 residues. Trimming stripped 5 bases from V and 8 bases from J, with 13 bases between. Sequencing input: a population of CD138-negative cells sorted from bone marrow. The chain is built from TRBV11-2 and TRBJ2-1; D is uncertain. The origin of this receptor is a donor older than 35 with multiple myeloma. The CDR3: CASSTDQPHEQFF. In nucleotides, the CDR3 is TGTGCCAGCAGCACAGACCAGCCCCATGAGCAGTTCTTC.